The next 14 T cell receptor beta chains were all read from a single sample in a study of Ad26.COV2.S vaccination and SARS-CoV-2 variants. Sample treatment: roughly 19 received Ad26.COV2.S at low or high dose, single or two shots; roughly five received placebo; per-sample allocation not given. After the first vaccine or placebo injection, samples were drawn on day 63. Sequencing used immunoSEQ multiplex PCR; TCRdb keeps in-frame clones, though not all of them. This table holds about 470,000 clones, 90% found once. Sequenced here: peripheral blood, sampled in a trial of Ad26.COV2.S vaccine versus placebo. The source of these receptors is a person between 18 and 65 years old who received the Ad26.COV2.S COVID-19 vaccine or a placebo.

The J gene is TRBJ2-1, the V gene TRBV6-5; tentative D call: TRBD2 (5 bases). Trimming cost V 2 bases and J 6 bases, with 11 bases left between them. Germline V CDR1 and CDR2: MNHEY, SVGAGI. The CDR3 is 14 residues long. CDR3 loop: CASSYGRGSNEQFF. CDR3 bases: TGTGCCAGCAGTTACGGACGAGGGAGCAATGAGCAGTTCTTC.

Of note for this clone: The identical CDR3 is also encoded by other nucleotide sequences in the sample. The rearrangement uses TRBV7-2 and TRBJ1-5; D gene uncertain. V was shortened by 4 bases and J by 2 bases, with 6 bases between the two germline ends. The CDR3 covers 13 residues. In germline, CDR1 is SGHTA, CDR2 FQGNSA. CDR3 sequence reads: CASSSSGNQPQHF. CDR3 DNA: TGTGCCAGCAGCTCCAGCGGCAATCAGCCCCAGCATTTT.

The rearrangement uses TRBV7-9 and TRBJ2-1; D uncertain. The germline CDR1 and CDR2 sequences are SEHNR and FQNEAQ (reference sequence). The CDR3 length is 12 residues. V was cut by 3 bases and J by 10 bases, with 10 bases left in between. This CDR3 reads CASSFIGQEQFF. Written as DNA, the CDR3 is TGTGCCAGCAGCTTTATCGGGCAGGAGCAGTTCTTC.

The J gene is TRBJ2-6, the V gene TRBV19, with D perhaps TRBD1 or TRBD2 (5 bases each). From germline, CDR1 is LNHDA and CDR2 SQIVND (reference sequence). The CDR3 is 14 residues long. Trimming left V 7 bases short and J 2 bases short, with 9 bases between. This chain's CDR3 is CASNRGPGANVLTF. CDR3 nucleotides: TGTGCCAGTAATCGGGGCCCTGGGGCCAACGTCCTGACTTTC.

The genes are TRBV7-2 and TRBJ2-1, with 7 bases fitting TRBD2. CDR3 length equals 15 residues. V shed 5 bases, J shed 5 bases, and the junction held 9 bases outside the gene matches. CDR1 and CDR2 from the germline V gene are SGHTA and FQGNSA. CDR3 residues: CASSAGSGSHNEQFF. DNA for the CDR3: TGTGCCAGCAGCGCCGGTAGCGGGTCACACAATGAGCAGTTCTTC. Using reference TRBV7-2 and TRBJ2-1 for the parts outside the CDR3, the full variable domain is GAGVSQSPSNKVTEKGKDVELRCDPISGHTALYWYRQSLGQGLEFLIYFQGNSAPDKSGLPSDRFSAERTGGSVSTLTIQRTQQEDSAVYLCASSAGSGSHNEQFFGPGTRLTVL.

The V and J genes are TRBV7-2 and TRBJ1-1; 9 bases match TRBD1. Looked up from germline, CDR1 is SGHTA and CDR2 is FQGNSA. The CDR3 has 15 residues. J lost 5 bases, V lost 2 bases, and 6 bases had no gene match. The CDR3 is CASSLTLDRGTEAFF. Here the CDR3 DNA reads TGTGCCAGCAGCTTAACACTGGACAGGGGAACTGAAGCTTTCTTT. The full variable domain, rest sourced from reference TRBV7-2 and TRBJ1-1, is GAGVSQSPSNKVTEKGKDVELRCDPISGHTALYWYRQSLGQGLEFLIYFQGNSAPDKSGLPSDRFSAERTGGSVSTLTIQRTQQEDSAVYLCASSLTLDRGTEAFFGQGTRLTVV.

J is TRBJ1-1 and V is TRBV28; possible D gene TRBD1, 6 bases. CDR1 is MDHEN, CDR2 SYDVKM, per germline. The CDR3 length is 15 residues. Deletions cut 1 base from V and 1 base from J, with 10 bases between. CDR3 in amino acids: CASSLYGGENTEAFF. CDR3 DNA sequence: TGTGCCAGCAGTTTATACGGGGGCGAGAACACTGAAGCTTTCTTT.

The rearrangement uses TRBV13 and TRBJ2-7; D perhaps matches TRBD2 (5 bases). Deletions cut 4 bases from V and 0 bases from J, with 7 bases between. The CDR3 length is 13 residues. Germline V lookup: CDR1 PRHDT, CDR2 FYEKMQ (reference sequence). The CDR3 coding sequence is TGTGCCAGCAGCTCGGAGGCCTCCTACGAGCAGTACTTC. This gives the protein CASSSEASYEQYF.

The chain joins TRBV9 to TRBJ2-1; 10 positions match TRBD1. The germline gives CDR1 SGDLS, CDR2 YYNGEE. V lost 6 bases, J lost 2 bases, and 8 bases stayed unmatched. The CDR3 extends over 16 amino acids. The CDR3 nucleotides are TGTGCCAGCACCTATCGACAGGGGGCACCCTACAATGAGCAGTTCTTC. Translating it yields CASTYRQGAPYNEQFF.

The chain employs TRBV27 and TRBJ2-7; possibly TRBD2 for D (6 bases). This CDR3 has 14 residues. V gave up 6 bases and J gave up 2 bases, with 14 bases separating them. Germline CDR1 is MNHEY and CDR2 is SMNVEV (reference sequence). CDR3 in amino acids: CASRRGRDTYEQYF. Here the CDR3 DNA reads TGTGCCAGCAGGCGCGGGCGGGATACCTACGAGCAGTACTTC.

This rearrangement joins TRBV19 to TRBJ2-1, with 10 bases aligning to TRBD1. Trimming removed 2 bases from V and 3 bases from J; junction bases left unmatched: 4. Germline lookup yields CDR1 LNHDA and CDR2 SQIVND (reference sequence). This CDR3 has 16 amino acids. This CDR3 is CASSIRGQGHYNEQFF. CDR3 nucleotides: TGTGCCAGTAGTATACGGGGACAGGGGCACTACAATGAGCAGTTCTTC.

The rearrangement uses TRBV28 and TRBJ1-2; D gene ambiguous. The V end was cut by 6 bases, the J end by 0 bases, with 17 bases between. The CDR3 extends over 16 amino acids. The germline V gene has CDR1 MDHEN and CDR2 SYDVKM. CDR3 loop: CASSPALTVTNYGYTF. The CDR3 region has the DNA TGTGCCAGCAGCCCTGCCCTGACGGTTACTAACTATGGCTACACCTTC.

J is TRBJ2-7 and V is TRBV7-6; D is undetermined. V was cut by 1 base and J by 4 bases, with 8 bases left in between. CDR1 is SGHVS, CDR2 FNYEAQ, per germline. The CDR3 has 13 residues. Here the CDR3 DNA reads TGTGCCAGCAGCTTAGGGGCCCAGTACGAGCAGTACTTC. Translated, it gives CASSLGAQYEQYF.

The chain joins TRBV5-1 to TRBJ2-7; the D gene is possibly TRBD1 (6 bases). The CDR3 spans 13 residues. Germline loops: CDR1 SGHRS, CDR2 YFSETQ. Between the trimmed V and J ends, which lost 9 bases and 7 bases, there was a span of 20 bases. CDR3 protein: CATRPTGSREQYF. CDR3 coding DNA: TGCGCCACCCGCCCCACAGGGTCGAGGGAGCAGTACTTC.